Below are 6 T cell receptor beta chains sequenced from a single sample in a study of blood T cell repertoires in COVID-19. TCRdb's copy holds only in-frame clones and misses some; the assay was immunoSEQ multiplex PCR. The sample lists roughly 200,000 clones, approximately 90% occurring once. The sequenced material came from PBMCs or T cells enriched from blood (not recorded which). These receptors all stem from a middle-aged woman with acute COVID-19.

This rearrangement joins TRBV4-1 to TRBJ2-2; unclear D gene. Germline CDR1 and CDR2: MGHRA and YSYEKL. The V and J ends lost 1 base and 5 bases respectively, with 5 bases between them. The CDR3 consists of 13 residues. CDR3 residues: CASSQATTGELFF. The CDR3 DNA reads TGCGCCAGCAGCCAAGCGACTACCGGGGAGCTGTTTTTT.

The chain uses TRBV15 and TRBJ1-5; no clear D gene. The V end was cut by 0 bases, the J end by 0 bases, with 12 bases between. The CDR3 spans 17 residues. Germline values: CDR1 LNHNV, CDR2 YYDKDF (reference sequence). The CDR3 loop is CATSRDTAEDSNQPQHF. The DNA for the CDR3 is TGTGCCACCAGCAGAGACACCGCGGAAGATAGCAATCAGCCCCAGCATTTT.

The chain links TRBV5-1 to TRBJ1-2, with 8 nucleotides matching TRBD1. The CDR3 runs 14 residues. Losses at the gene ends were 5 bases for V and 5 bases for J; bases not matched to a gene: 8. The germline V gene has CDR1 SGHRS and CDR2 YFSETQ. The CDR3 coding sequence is TGCGCCAGCAGGGAACAGGGGGGGCAGTATGGCTACACCTTC. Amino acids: CASREQGGQYGYTF.

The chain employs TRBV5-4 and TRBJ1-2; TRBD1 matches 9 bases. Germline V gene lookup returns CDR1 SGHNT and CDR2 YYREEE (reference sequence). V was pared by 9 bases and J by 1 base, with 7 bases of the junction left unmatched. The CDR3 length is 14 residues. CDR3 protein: CATNRQGGNYGYTF. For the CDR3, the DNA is TGTGCCACCAACCGACAGGGGGGTAACTATGGCTACACCTTC.

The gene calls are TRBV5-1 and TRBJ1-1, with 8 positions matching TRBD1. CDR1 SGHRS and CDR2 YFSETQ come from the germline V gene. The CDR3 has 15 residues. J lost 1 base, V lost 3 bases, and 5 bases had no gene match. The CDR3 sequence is CASSYRQGRNTEAFF. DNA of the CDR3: TGCGCCAGCAGCTATCGACAGGGGAGGAACACTGAAGCTTTCTTT.

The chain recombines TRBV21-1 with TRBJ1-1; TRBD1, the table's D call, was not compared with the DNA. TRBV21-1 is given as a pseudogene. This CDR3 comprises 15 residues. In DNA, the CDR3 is TGTGCCAGCAGCAAATACCCCTGGACAGCCGGTGAAGCTTTCTTT. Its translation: CASSKYPWTAGEAFF.